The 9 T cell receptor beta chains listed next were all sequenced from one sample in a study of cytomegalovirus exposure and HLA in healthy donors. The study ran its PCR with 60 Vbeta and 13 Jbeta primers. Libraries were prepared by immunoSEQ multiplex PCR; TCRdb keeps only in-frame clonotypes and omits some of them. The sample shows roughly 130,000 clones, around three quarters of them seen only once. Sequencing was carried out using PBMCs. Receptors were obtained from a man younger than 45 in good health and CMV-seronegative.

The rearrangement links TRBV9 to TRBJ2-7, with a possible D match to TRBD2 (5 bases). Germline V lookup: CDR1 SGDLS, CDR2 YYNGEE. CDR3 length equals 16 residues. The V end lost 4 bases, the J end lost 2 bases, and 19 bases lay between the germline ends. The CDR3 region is CASSPRAGGPTYEQYF. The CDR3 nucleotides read TGTGCCAGCAGCCCGCGGGCGGGCGGGCCCACCTACGAGCAGTACTTC.

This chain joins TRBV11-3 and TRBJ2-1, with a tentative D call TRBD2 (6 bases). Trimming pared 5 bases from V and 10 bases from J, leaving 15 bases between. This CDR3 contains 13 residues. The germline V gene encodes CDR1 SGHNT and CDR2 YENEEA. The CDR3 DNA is TGTGCCAGCAGCCTCGGACTAATTAGCGAGCAGTTCTTC. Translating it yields CASSLGLISEQFF.

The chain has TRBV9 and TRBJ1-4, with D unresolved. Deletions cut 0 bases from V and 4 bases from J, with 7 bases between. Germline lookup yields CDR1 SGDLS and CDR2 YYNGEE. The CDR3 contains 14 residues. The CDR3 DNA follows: TGTGCCAGCAGCGTAGATCGTAATAATGAAAAACTGTTTTTT. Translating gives CASSVDRNNEKLFF.

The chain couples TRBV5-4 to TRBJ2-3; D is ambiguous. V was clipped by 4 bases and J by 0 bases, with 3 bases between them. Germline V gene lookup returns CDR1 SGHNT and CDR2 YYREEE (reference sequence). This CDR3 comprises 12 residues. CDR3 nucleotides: TGTGCCAGCAGCCCTAGCACAGATACGCAGTATTTT. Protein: CASSPSTDTQYF.

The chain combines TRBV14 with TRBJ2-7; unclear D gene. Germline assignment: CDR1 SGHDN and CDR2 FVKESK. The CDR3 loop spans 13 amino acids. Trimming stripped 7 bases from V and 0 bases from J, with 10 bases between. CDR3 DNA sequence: TGTGCCAGCACCATCGGGTCCTCCTACGAGCAGTACTTC. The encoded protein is CASTIGSSYEQYF.

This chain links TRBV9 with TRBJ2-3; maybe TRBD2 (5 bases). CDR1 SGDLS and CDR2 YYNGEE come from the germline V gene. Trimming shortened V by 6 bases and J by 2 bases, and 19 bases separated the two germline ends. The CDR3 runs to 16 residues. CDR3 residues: CASNPMGSPTTDTQYF. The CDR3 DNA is TGTGCCAGCAACCCTATGGGGAGTCCGACCACAGATACGCAGTATTTT.

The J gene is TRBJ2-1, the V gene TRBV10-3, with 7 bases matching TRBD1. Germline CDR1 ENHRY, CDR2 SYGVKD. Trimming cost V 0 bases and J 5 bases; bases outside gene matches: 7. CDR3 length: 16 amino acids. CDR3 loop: CAISESLGGLNNEQFF. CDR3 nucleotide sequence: TGTGCCATCAGTGAGTCTTTAGGGGGCCTCAACAATGAGCAGTTCTTC.

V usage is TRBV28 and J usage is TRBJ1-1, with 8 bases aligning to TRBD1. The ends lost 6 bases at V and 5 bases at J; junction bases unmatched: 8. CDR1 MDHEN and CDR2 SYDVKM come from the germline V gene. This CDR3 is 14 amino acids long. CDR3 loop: CASRPGGAKTEAFF. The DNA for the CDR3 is TGTGCCAGCAGACCAGGGGGCGCAAAGACTGAAGCTTTCTTT.

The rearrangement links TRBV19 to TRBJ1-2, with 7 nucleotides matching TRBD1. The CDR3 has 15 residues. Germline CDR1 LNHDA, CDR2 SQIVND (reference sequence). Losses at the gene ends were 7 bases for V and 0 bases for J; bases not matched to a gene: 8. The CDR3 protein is CASTDTTGPNYGYTF. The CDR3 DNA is TGTGCCAGTACTGACACGACAGGGCCTAACTATGGCTACACCTTC.